This T cell receptor beta chain is from a study of CD8+ T cells in alopecia areata. Overall study findings and caveats: Tofacitinib produced a significant decrease in scalp clonality and in expanded CD8+ clones among the top 100. Throughout tofacitinib, many expanded lesional clones continued to persist in scalp and blood.

This clone occurred a few times. Antigen specificity is unknown. Per germline, CDR1 SGHRS and CDR2 YFSETQ. The CDR3 runs to 16 residues. V trimming: 4 bases; J trimming: 5 bases; junction bases outside the gene matches: 13. Extracted RNA was reverse transcribed into cDNA, the sequencing template. TCRdb's table, derived via immunoSEQ multiplex PCR, lists solely in-frame clones and lacks some. This sample has 180,000 or so clones, with roughly 64% found just once. The treatment was: oral pan-JAK inhibitor, 5-10 mg twice daily. The V gene is TRBV5-1, the J gene TRBJ2-5, with 8 nucleotides matching TRBD2. The clonotype comes from a human donor with alopecia areata. The input for sequencing was CD4+ T cells sorted from blood, taken at week 24, from a patient treated with tofacitinib. The CDR3 loop is CASSPMLAGGVETQYF. CDR3 nucleotides: TGCGCCAGCAGCCCGATGCTGGCGGGGGGCGTTGAGACCCAGTACTTC.